What follows is one T cell receptor (beta chain) and its context. This clonotype has a count of ten or more. It has no known antigen specificity. Base-call qualities are not available, and no considerably larger clone is one nucleotide away. The sample belongs to a study of T-cell reconstitution after alpha-beta-depleted transplantation in children (TCRdb year 2016). Notes on the research overall: Using TCR repertoire profiling, the study quantitatively followed how T-cell immune reconstitution unfolded in children after TCRalphabeta/CD19-depleted allogeneic hematopoietic cell transplantation.

Library preparation used PCR. Sequenced on an Illumina HiSeq 2500. Molecular barcoding was employed in the preparation of TCR libraries, with unique molecular identifiers being used to normalize TCRbeta repertoire quantification. Using fastp at Q25 and MiXCR, TCRdb reprocessed the public reads and kept productive beta chains. Rows with a matching CDR3 protein are joined into one entry that keeps the most common DNA and genes. Present in this sample are 190,000 or so distinct CDR3 sequences, roughly 7.5% of which were seen just once. The ten top clones hold about 2.9% of the sample. Sequences MNHEY (CDR1) and SVGEGT (CDR2) are obtained from the germline V gene. The CDR3 holds 15 amino acids from the cysteine to the phenylalanine. The read is trimmed to its CDR3 DNA, 45 bases read in frame from base 1. The V end gives up 5 bases and the J end 7 bases, leaving 6 bases in the junction not matched to a gene.

This clonotype was sampled from a human donor who donated a stem cell graft to a child with Wiskott-Aldrich syndrome. The rearrangement combines TRBV6-2 or TRBV6-3 with TRBJ2-1; TRBD2 agrees with 12 junctional bases. Specimen: PBMCs from the stem cell graft donor, collected from the stem cell graft. In nucleotides, the sequence is TGTGCCAGCAGTCCTCCTAGCGGGAGGGAAAATGAGCAGTTCTTC. This encodes CASSPPSGRENEQFF.